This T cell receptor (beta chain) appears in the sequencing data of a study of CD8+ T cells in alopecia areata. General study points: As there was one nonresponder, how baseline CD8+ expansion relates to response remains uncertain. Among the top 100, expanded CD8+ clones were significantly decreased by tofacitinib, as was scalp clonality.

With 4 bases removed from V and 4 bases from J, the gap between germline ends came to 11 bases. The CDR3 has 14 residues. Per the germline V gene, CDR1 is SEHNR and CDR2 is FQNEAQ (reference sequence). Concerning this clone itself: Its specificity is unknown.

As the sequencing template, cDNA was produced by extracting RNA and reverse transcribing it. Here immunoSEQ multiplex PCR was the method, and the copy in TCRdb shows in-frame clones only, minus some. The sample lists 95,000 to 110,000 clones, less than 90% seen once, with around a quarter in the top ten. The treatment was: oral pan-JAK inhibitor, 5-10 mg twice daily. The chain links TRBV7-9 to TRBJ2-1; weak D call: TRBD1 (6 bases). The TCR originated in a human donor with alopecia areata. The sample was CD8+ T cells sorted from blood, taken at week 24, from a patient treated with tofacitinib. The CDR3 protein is CASSSRDTYNEQFF. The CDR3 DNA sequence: TGTGCCAGCAGCTCCCGGGACACTTACAATGAGCAGTTCTTC. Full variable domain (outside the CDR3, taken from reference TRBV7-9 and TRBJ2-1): DTGVSQNPRHKITKRGQNVTFRCDPISEHNRLYWYRQTLGQGPEFLTYFQNEAQLEKSRLLSDRFSAERPKGSFSTLEIQRTEQGDSAMYLCASSSRDTYNEQFFGPGTRLTVL.